Shown below are 9 T cell receptor beta chains from a single sample sequenced in a study of shared clonotypes between healthy human individuals. Clones were read by immunoSEQ multiplex PCR, and TCRdb kept only the in-frame ones, dropping some. Among about 1.1 million clones listed, around 78% were seen once. The sequenced sample consisted of memory CD4+ T cells from PBMCs. Indicated subset: CD45RA-negative fraction. The receptors were gathered from a man aged 18 to 29 in good health. Some clones in this sample may be carry-over from other donors' samples.

The rearrangement links TRBV4-3 to TRBJ2-4; the D gene is possibly TRBD1 (5 bases). The V and J ends lost 5 bases and 8 bases respectively, with 25 bases between them. The CDR3 consists of 17 residues. CDR1 and CDR2 (germline): LGHNA, YSLEER. The chain's CDR3 is CASSSWYGGRVEDIQYF. CDR3 bases: TGCGCCAGCAGCTCTTGGTATGGCGGCAGGGTAGAGGACATTCAGTACTTC.

The J gene is TRBJ2-7, the V gene TRBV6-1, with D maybe TRBD2 (6 bases). In germline, CDR1 is MNHNS, CDR2 SASEGT. This CDR3 has 13 residues. The V end lost 10 bases, the J end lost 2 bases, and 15 bases lay between the germline ends. The CDR3 here is CAISRTTTYEQYF. CDR3 bases: TGTGCCATTTCTAGGACTACAACCTACGAGCAGTACTTC.

The chain is built from TRBV28 and TRBJ1-1; no firm D call. The V end lost 5 bases, the J end lost 2 bases, and 9 bases lay between the germline ends. Germline V gene sequence: CDR1 MDHEN, CDR2 SYDVKM. CDR3 size: 13 residues. The chain's CDR3 is CASSGIVNTEAFF. In DNA form, the CDR3 reads TGTGCCAGCAGTGGCATAGTAAACACTGAAGCTTTCTTT.

The chain has TRBV1 and TRBJ1-4. TRBV1 constitutes a pseudogene. The CDR3 loop spans 15 amino acids. The CDR3 region is CTSSPELPSEEKLFF. The DNA for the CDR3 is TGCACCAGCAGCCCGGAACTGCCTTCCGAAGAAAAACTGTTTTTT.

This chain joins TRBV4-1 and TRBJ1-4; 12 positions agree with TRBD1. The germline V gene has CDR1 MGHRA and CDR2 YSYEKL. This CDR3 comprises 15 residues. After removal of 4 bases from V and 7 bases from J, the junction contained 4 bases not matched to a gene. In nucleotides, the CDR3 is TGCGCCAGCAGCCGGGGGACAGGGGGCCCTGAAAAACTGTTTTTT. This translates into CASSRGTGGPEKLFF.

This clone turned up a few times. The V call is TRBV5-1, the J call TRBJ2-5; D is ambiguous. CDR1 and CDR2 from the germline V gene are SGHRS and YFSETQ. Trimming cost V 4 bases and J 5 bases, with 15 bases left between them. The CDR3 consists of 14 residues. CDR3 sequence reads: CASSVTGPGETQYF. The CDR3, as DNA: TGCGCCAGCAGCGTGACCGGACCTGGGGAGACCCAGTACTTC.

A single count supports this clone. The chain employs TRBV28 and TRBJ1-4; the D gene is possibly TRBD1 (5 bases). CDR1 and CDR2 from the germline V gene are MDHEN and SYDVKM. The CDR3 length is 16 residues. V lost 5 bases and J 5 bases, leaving 18 bases between the germline ends. CDR3 residues: CASSIITGTENEKLFF. The DNA for the CDR3 is TGTGCCAGCAGTATAATTACCGGGACGGAAAATGAAAAACTGTTTTTT.

The chain links TRBV6-1 to TRBJ1-4, with no clear D. This CDR3 is built from 14 residues. Germline V lookup: CDR1 MNHNS, CDR2 SASEGT. V was pared by 7 bases and J by 3 bases, with 12 bases between. The CDR3 here is CASTVARPNEKLFF. In DNA form, the CDR3 reads TGTGCCAGCACCGTGGCTCGGCCTAATGAAAAACTGTTTTTT.

This rearrangement joins TRBV6-1 to TRBJ2-3; 12 nucleotides align to TRBD2. CDR3 length equals 15 residues. Trimming took 8 bases from V and 5 from J; bases not matched to a gene: 8. The germline gives CDR1 MNHNS, CDR2 SASEGT. CDR3 sequence reads: CASPSLAGGGDTQYF. Written as DNA, the CDR3 is TGTGCCAGCCCCTCCCTAGCGGGAGGGGGAGATACGCAGTATTTT.